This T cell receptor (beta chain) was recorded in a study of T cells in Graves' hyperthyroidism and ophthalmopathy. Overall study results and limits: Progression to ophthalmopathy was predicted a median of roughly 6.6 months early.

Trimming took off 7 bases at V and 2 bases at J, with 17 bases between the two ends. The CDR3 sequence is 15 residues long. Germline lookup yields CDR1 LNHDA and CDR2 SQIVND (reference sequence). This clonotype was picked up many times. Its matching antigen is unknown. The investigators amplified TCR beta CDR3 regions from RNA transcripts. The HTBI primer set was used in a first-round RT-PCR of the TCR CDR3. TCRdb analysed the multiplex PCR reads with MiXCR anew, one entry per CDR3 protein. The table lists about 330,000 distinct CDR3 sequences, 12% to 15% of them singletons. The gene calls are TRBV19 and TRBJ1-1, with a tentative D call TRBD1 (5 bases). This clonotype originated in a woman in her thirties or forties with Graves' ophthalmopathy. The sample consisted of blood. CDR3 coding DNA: TGTGCCAGTACTCGGGGGGTTCGGAGAAACACTGAAGCTTTCTTT. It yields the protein CASTRGVRRNTEAFF. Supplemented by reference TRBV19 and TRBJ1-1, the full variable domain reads DGGITQSPKYLFRKEGQNVTLSCEQNLNHDAMYWYRQDPGQGLRLIYYSQIVNDFQKGDIAEGYSVSREKKESFPLTVTSAQKNPTAFYLCASTRGVRRNTEAFFGQGTRLTVV.